A single sample is the source of the 29 T cell receptor beta chains below, sequenced in a study of blood T cells in healthy people across ages. A second about 7 to 12 cycle PCR used barcoded and J-beta primers. Using its own MiXCR run on the 5' RACE reads, TCRdb lists one record per CDR3 protein. The data show under 2,000,000 distinct CDR3 sequences, with about 50% seen just once and over 2% held by the top ten. Source material: blood. These receptor sequences come from a woman between 40 and 50 years old in good health.

The CDR3, as DNA: TGTGCCACCAGTGAAGGAGGGGAGCAGTTCTTC. Protein sequence: CATSEGGEQFF. The gene calls are TRBV24-1 and TRBJ2-1; possibly TRBD2 for D (6 bases). Germline V gene lookup returns CDR1 KGHDR and CDR2 SFDVKD. The V gene lost 4 bases and the J gene lost 10 bases, with 7 bases spanning the gap. CDR3 size: 11 residues.

This clonotype was counted only a few times. This chain connects TRBV28 to TRBJ1-5; D is unresolved. Germline assignment: CDR1 MDHEN and CDR2 SYDVKM. With 3 bases removed from V and 7 bases from J, the gap between germline ends came to 13 bases. The CDR3 runs 14 residues. The CDR3 loop reads CASSLGTLPQPQHF. In nucleotides, the CDR3 is TGTGCCAGCAGTTTGGGCACACTACCCCAGCCCCAGCATTTT.

The V gene is TRBV7-9, the J gene TRBJ1-1, with no clear D. Trimming removed 5 bases at V and 11 bases at J, with 3 bases between. Germline V gene lookup returns CDR1 SEHNR and CDR2 FQNEAQ (reference sequence). This CDR3 spans 8 amino acids. For the CDR3, the DNA is TGTGCCAGCAGCCCGGCTTTCTTT. Encoded protein: CASSPAFF.

The genes are TRBV4-3 and TRBJ1-2; TRBD1 agrees at 9 bases. CDR1 LGHNA and CDR2 YSLEER come from the germline V gene. The junction had 6 bases not matched to a gene; V was cut back by 2 bases and J by 2 bases. The CDR3 is 16 residues long. The CDR3 protein is CASSQLQGAQNYGYTF. The DNA of the CDR3 is TGCGCCAGCAGCCAATTACAGGGGGCGCAGAACTATGGCTACACCTTC.

This clonotype appeared many times. The rearrangement links TRBV4-1 to TRBJ1-2; 7 bases fit TRBD1. Germline lookup yields CDR1 MGHRA and CDR2 YSYEKL. The J segment lost 5 bases and the V segment lost 4 bases, leaving 7 bases of the junction unmatched. CDR3 length equals 14 residues. Written as DNA, the CDR3 is TGCGCCAGCAGCCCGACAGGGTCCGGGTATGGCTACACCTTC. It codes for CASSPTGSGYGYTF.

The chain couples TRBV7-9 to TRBJ2-3; tentatively, D is TRBD1 (6 bases). CDR1 is SEHNR and CDR2 is FQNEAQ in the germline V gene (reference sequence). V was trimmed by 5 bases and J by 2 bases, leaving 23 bases between them. The CDR3 consists of 18 residues. The CDR3 loop reads CASSTLEAGDQDTDTQYF. In DNA form, the CDR3 reads TGTGCCAGCAGCACTCTCGAGGCAGGGGATCAGGACACAGATACGCAGTATTTT.

The chain couples TRBV7-9 to TRBJ2-3; the D is unclear. The CDR3 length is 15 residues. The germline V gene has CDR1 SEHNR and CDR2 FQNEAQ (reference sequence). V was pared by 3 bases and J by 0 bases, with 10 bases between. The CDR3 DNA follows: TGTGCCAGCAGCTTCTTGGACCCTAGCACAGATACGCAGTATTTT. Translation gives CASSFLDPSTDTQYF.

The rearrangement uses TRBV24-1 and TRBJ2-5; D gene ambiguous. CDR3 length: 14 amino acids. Germline CDR1 reads KGHDR; CDR2 reads SFDVKD. V was clipped by 4 bases and J by 5 bases, with 13 bases between them. CDR3 coding DNA: TGTGCCACCAGTGACCGTCGAGACCGGGAGACCCAGTACTTC. Protein: CATSDRRDRETQYF.

On this clonotype: The junction shows a germline mismatch at one end, possibly a read error. The chain carries TRBV7-7 and TRBJ2-1; 10 bases are a match to TRBD1. The length of the CDR3 is 18 residues. Looked up from germline, CDR1 is SSHAT and CDR2 is FNYEAQ (reference sequence). The CDR3 here is CASSLALAGTGAYNEQFF. The CDR3 bases are TGTGCTAGCAGCTTAGCTTTGGCCGGGACAGGGGCCTACAATGAGCAGTTCTTC.

The rearrangement joins TRBV7-2 to TRBJ2-1; the D gene is possibly TRBD1 (5 bases). Germline V lookup: CDR1 SGHTA, CDR2 FQGNSA. Trimming cost V 5 bases and J 2 bases, with 16 bases left between them. The CDR3 runs to 16 residues. The DNA of the CDR3 is TGTGCCAGCAGCCCCCTCGGTCAGGGCGCCTACAATGAGCAGTTCTTC. Its protein product is CASSPLGQGAYNEQFF.

This clonotype was seen at least ten times. J is TRBJ2-7 and V is TRBV28, with D possibly TRBD1 on 5 matching bases. The CDR3 is 14 amino acids. The V gene's germline CDR1 is MDHEN and CDR2 SYDVKM. The V and J ends lost 2 bases and 4 bases respectively, with 12 bases between them. For the CDR3, the DNA is TGTGCCAGCAGTTTAGTTACAGGTACATACGAGCAGTACTTC. Translated, it gives CASSLVTGTYEQYF.

This clonotype was detected only a few times. The gene calls are TRBV6-5 and TRBJ1-4, with no clear D. CDR1 is MNHEY, CDR2 SVGAGI, per germline. There are 15 residues in the CDR3. V lost 0 bases and J 4 bases, leaving 9 bases between the germline ends. In DNA, the CDR3 is TGTGCCAGCAGTTACTCTTGGGCATTTAATGAAAAACTGTTTTTT. It is translated as CASSYSWAFNEKLFF.

This chain connects TRBV6-2 or TRBV6-3 to TRBJ2-1, with TRBD2 identical over 10 bases. CDR3 length: 14 residues. Germline V lookup: CDR1 MNHEY, CDR2 SVGEGT. V trimming: 5 bases; J trimming: 8 bases; junction bases outside the gene matches: 6. This CDR3 is CASSTGLAAYEQFF. CDR3 bases: TGTGCCAGCAGTACAGGACTAGCGGCTTATGAGCAGTTCTTC.

A few counts support this clonotype. The CDR3 reads CASSQVQAYEQYF. For the CDR3, the DNA is TGTGCCAGCAGCCAAGTGCAGGCCTACGAGCAGTACTTC. The chain joins TRBV3-1 to TRBJ2-7, with D uncertain. The CDR3 length is 13 residues. Germline V gene data show CDR1 as LGHDT and CDR2 as YNNKEL (reference sequence). Trimming took 1 base from V and 2 from J, leaving 6 bases between them.

The rearrangement joins TRBV6-5 to TRBJ2-1; TRBD1 or TRBD2 may be the D gene (5 bases each). Trimming stripped 4 bases from V and 2 bases from J, with 12 bases between. The length of the CDR3 is 15 residues. Looked up from germline, CDR1 is MNHEY and CDR2 is SVGAGI. The CDR3 loop reads CASSFRGPTYNEQFF. The CDR3 DNA reads as TGTGCCAGCAGTTTTCGGGGACCAACCTACAATGAGCAGTTCTTC.

This clonotype was picked up a small number of times. The J gene is TRBJ2-5, the V gene TRBV6-5; 7 bases are shared with TRBD2. Looked up from germline, CDR1 is MNHEY and CDR2 is SVGAGI. The V gene end was trimmed by 4 bases and the J gene end by 6 bases; junction bases not matched to a gene: 11. The CDR3 totals 15 residues. CDR3 loop: CASSLNSGGSKTQYF. The CDR3 DNA is TGTGCCAGCAGTTTAAACTCGGGGGGATCGAAGACCCAGTACTTC.

This chain connects TRBV5-1 to TRBJ2-5; 7 nucleotides agree with TRBD2. The trim removed 0 bases at V and 11 bases at J, leaving 10 bases unmatched. Germline V gives CDR1 SGHRS, CDR2 YFSETQ. The length of the CDR3 is 14 residues. The CDR3, as DNA: TGCGCCAGCAGCTTGGTAGCGGGCGCGGATGAGCAGTACTTC. It encodes CASSLVAGADEQYF.

The CDR3 is CASSWDRGNSNQPQHF. CDR3 nucleotides: TGTGCCAGCAGCTGGGACAGGGGTAATAGCAATCAGCCCCAGCATTTT. V and J are TRBV6-1 and TRBJ1-5; TRBD1 aligns across 10 bases. Per germline, CDR1 MNHNS and CDR2 SASEGT. The V segment lost 6 bases and the J segment 0 bases; nucleotides outside the gene matches: 5. This CDR3 is built from 16 residues.

The chain's CDR3 is CASNDREDQETQYF. The CDR3 DNA follows: TGTGCCAGCAACGACAGGGAGGATCAGGAGACCCAGTACTTC. The chain couples TRBV12-3 or TRBV12-4 to TRBJ2-5; tentatively, D is TRBD1 (7 bases). V lost 7 bases and J 5 bases, leaving 17 bases between the germline ends. The CDR3 extends over 14 amino acids.

This clonotype was counted between two and nine times. The chain links TRBV4-3 to TRBJ1-2; possibly TRBD1 for D (5 bases). Looked up from germline, CDR1 is LGHNA and CDR2 is YSLEER. Deletions cut 1 base from V and 0 bases from J, with 21 bases between. CDR3 length: 19 residues. The CDR3 sequence: CASSQVPMGGGRTNYGYTF. The CDR3 nucleotides read TGCGCCAGCAGCCAAGTCCCTATGGGGGGGGGAAGGACTAACTATGGCTACACCTTC.

The chain carries TRBV24-1 and TRBJ2-1; 11 bases agree with TRBD2. The CDR3 sequence is 18 residues long. The germline CDR1 and CDR2 sequences are KGHDR and SFDVKD. The trim removed 5 bases at V and 0 bases at J, leaving 8 bases unmatched. The CDR3 reads CATSAASGGRSSYNEQFF. In DNA, the CDR3 is TGTGCCACCAGTGCCGCTAGCGGGGGGCGGAGCTCCTACAATGAGCAGTTCTTC.

The gene calls are TRBV9 and TRBJ2-1; D gene uncertain. V lost 2 bases and J 6 bases, leaving 6 bases between the germline ends. Germline CDR1 and CDR2: SGDLS and YYNGEE. The CDR3 is 12 residues long. The CDR3 here is CASSVNSNEQFF. The CDR3 DNA reads as TGTGCCAGCAGCGTTAACTCCAATGAGCAGTTCTTC.

V usage is TRBV11-1 and J usage is TRBJ2-1; D uncertain. The V end lost 4 bases, the J end lost 9 bases, and 10 bases lay between the germline ends. This CDR3 has 12 residues. CDR1 is SGHAT, CDR2 FQDESV, per germline (reference sequence). CDR3 nucleotides: TGTGCCAGCAGCTCTCCGTCCGGTGAGCAGTTCTTC. Amino acid sequence: CASSSPSGEQFF.

The chain recombines TRBV7-9 with TRBJ2-7; 7 bases line up with TRBD2. V lost 5 bases and J lost 2; bases outside the gene matches: 12. CDR3 length: 16 residues. Germline loops: CDR1 SEHNR, CDR2 FQNEAQ (reference sequence). The CDR3: CASSPWGGDSTYEQYF. The CDR3, as DNA: TGTGCCAGCAGCCCCTGGGGGGGGGACTCAACCTACGAGCAGTACTTC.

This chain links TRBV5-5 with TRBJ2-1; 10 bases are shared with TRBD2. J lost 4 bases, V lost 4 bases, and 8 bases had no gene match. CDR3 length: 16 amino acids. Germline values: CDR1 SGHKS, CDR2 YYEKEE (reference sequence). The CDR3 loop reads CASSPPSSGGYNEQFF. For the CDR3, the DNA is TGTGCCAGCAGCCCACCCTCTAGCGGGGGTTACAATGAGCAGTTCTTC.

The chain is built from TRBV10-3 and TRBJ2-1, with TRBD2 matching 12 bases. V trimming: 0 bases; J trimming: 4 bases; junction bases outside the gene matches: 4. From germline, CDR1 is ENHRY and CDR2 SYGVKD. This CDR3 has 17 residues. CDR3 DNA: TGTGCCATCAGTGAGTCATGGACTAGCGGGGAATACAATGAGCAGTTCTTC. It specifies CAISESWTSGEYNEQFF.

This clonotype was detected only a few times. The rearrangement joins TRBV20-1 to TRBJ2-3; 7 bases are shared with TRBD2. With V trimmed by 7 bases and J by 1 base, 8 bases remained unmatched. Per the germline V gene, CDR1 is DFQATT and CDR2 is SNEGSKA (reference sequence). The CDR3 has 14 amino acids. The CDR3 region is CSGRGVSGTDTQYF. DNA for the CDR3: TGCAGTGGTCGGGGGGTCTCGGGCACAGATACGCAGTATTTT.

The rearrangement links TRBV4-3 to TRBJ2-7; possibly TRBD1 or TRBD2 for D (6 bases each). The CDR3 has 15 amino acids. Germline V CDR1 and CDR2: LGHNA, YSLEER. Trimming removed 4 bases at V and 3 bases at J, with 16 bases between. CDR3 sequence: CASSLQGSSVYEQYF. The CDR3 DNA sequence: TGCGCCAGCAGCCTCCAGGGGTCTAGCGTCTACGAGCAGTACTTC.

This clonotype was seen only a few times. This chain connects TRBV14 to TRBJ2-7, with D unresolved. This CDR3 has 13 amino acids. Trimming took off 1 base at V and 1 base at J, with 5 bases between the two ends. Germline loops: CDR1 SGHDN, CDR2 FVKESK. CDR3 nucleotide sequence: TGTGCCAGCAGCCAAGTCCTTTCCTACGAGCAGTACTTC. It is translated as CASSQVLSYEQYF.